This TCR beta chain stems from a study of shared clonotypes between healthy human individuals. Every subset had its genomic DNA shared out evenly among several immunoSEQ plates. Here immunoSEQ multiplex PCR was the method, and the copy in TCRdb shows in-frame clones only, minus some. The data hold about 2.1 million clones, with about 94% observed a single time. Terminally differentiated effector memory CD45RA+ cells were excluded from the naive CD8 cells, which were CD45RO-negative and positively selected for CCR7. Whole-study findings and limits: Clonotype sharing among donors was thought likely to change with sequencing depth. Rarefaction indicated that sorted-subset sequencing remained incomplete although depth was large.

V lost 3 bases and J 5 bases, leaving 17 bases between the germline ends. The CDR3 loop spans 16 amino acids. CDR1 and CDR2 from the germline V gene are LNHDA and SQIVND (reference sequence). This clone showed up just once. Its specificity is not known. The clonotype was recovered from a young man in good health. Some clones in this sample may be carry-over from other donors' samples. Sequenced sample: naive CD8+ T cells from PBMCs. This chain joins TRBV19 and TRBJ2-1; perhaps TRBD1 as D (5 bases). The CDR3 DNA reads TGTGCCAGTAGTATTTATTCTGGGGCTCCCGACAATGAGCAGTTCTTC. It encodes CASSIYSGAPDNEQFF.